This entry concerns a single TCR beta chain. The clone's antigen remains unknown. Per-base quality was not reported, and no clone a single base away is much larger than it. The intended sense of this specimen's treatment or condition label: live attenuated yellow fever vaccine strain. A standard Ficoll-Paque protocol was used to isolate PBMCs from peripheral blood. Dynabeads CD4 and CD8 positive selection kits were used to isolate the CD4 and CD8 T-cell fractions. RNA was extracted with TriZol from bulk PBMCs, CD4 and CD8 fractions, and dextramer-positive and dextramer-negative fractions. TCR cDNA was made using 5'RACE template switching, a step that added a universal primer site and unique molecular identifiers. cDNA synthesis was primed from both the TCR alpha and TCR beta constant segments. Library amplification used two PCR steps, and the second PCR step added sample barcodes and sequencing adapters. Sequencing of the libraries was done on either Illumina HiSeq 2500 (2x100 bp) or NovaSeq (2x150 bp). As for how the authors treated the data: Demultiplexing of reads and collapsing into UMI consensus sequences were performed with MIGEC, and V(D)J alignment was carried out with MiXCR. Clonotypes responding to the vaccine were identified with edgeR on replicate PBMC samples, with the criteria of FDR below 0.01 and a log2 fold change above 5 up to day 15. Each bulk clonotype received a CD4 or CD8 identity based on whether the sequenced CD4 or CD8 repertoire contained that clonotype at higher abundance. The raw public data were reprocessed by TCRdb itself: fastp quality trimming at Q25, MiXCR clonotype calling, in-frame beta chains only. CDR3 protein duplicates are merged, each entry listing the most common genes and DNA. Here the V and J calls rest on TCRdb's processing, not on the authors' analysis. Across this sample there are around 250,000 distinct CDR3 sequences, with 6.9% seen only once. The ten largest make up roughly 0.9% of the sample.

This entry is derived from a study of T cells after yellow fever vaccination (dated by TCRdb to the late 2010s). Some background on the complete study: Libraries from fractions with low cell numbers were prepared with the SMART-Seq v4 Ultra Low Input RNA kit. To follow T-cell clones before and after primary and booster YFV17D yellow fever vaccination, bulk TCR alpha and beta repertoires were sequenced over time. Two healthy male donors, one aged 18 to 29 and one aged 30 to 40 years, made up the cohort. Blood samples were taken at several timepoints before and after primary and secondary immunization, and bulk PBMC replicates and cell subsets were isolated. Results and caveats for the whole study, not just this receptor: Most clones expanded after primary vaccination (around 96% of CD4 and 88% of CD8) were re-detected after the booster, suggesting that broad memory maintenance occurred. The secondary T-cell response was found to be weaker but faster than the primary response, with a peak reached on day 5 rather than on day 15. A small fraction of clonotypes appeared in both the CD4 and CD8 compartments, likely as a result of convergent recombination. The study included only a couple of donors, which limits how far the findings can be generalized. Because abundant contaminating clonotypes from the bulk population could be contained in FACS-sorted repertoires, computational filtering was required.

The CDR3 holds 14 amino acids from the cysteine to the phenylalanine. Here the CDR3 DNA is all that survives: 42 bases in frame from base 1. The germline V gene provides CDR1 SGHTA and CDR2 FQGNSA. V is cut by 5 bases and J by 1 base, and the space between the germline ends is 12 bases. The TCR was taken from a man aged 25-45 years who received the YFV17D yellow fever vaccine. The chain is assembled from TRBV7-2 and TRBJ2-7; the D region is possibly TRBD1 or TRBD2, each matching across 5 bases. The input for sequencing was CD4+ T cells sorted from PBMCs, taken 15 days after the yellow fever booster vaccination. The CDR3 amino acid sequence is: CASSHDRGSYEQYF. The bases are TGTGCCAGCAGCCACGACAGAGGGTCCTACGAGCAGTACTTC.